The following is a T cell receptor (beta chain) sequence with its context. Its cognate antigen has yet to be identified. No base quality values were provided; no much bigger clone lies one nucleotide off. These data belong to a study of neoadjuvant anti-PD-1 for oral cavity cancer (dated by TCRdb to the early 2020s). Regarding the research as a whole: Before undergoing curative-intent surgical resection, most patients got three to four biweekly nivolumab doses at 3 mg/kg. Patients without progression received a fourth nivolumab dose around day 43 and underwent definitive surgical resection on days 50-56. Responders were defined as patients with complete response, partial response or stable disease by RECIST 1.1; non-responders were defined as patients with progression. A 33% response rate was observed in the parent correlative cohort, in which around 12 patients were included.

Relative to germline, V is missing 1 base and J is missing 7 bases, with 9 bases of the junction outside any gene match. Measured from the cysteine to the phenylalanine, the CDR3 is 15 residues long. Just the 45-base CDR3 DNA is kept, in frame starting at base 1. For deep sequencing, PBMC libraries mostly used roughly 0.5 ug of input genomic DNA, with six replicates for each sample. The immunoSEQ hsTCRbeta kit was used to prepare TCRbeta libraries, following the manufacturer's instructions. An Illumina NovaSeq 6000 S4 flow cell was used to sequence the final libraries, which had first been combined to 3 nM. The study's processing was this. The immunoSEQ Analyzer was used for raw data preprocessing and quality control. The analysis was limited to productive rearrangements, and each clonotype was defined by a unique CDR3 amino acid sequence. Repertoire clonality was estimated as the Gini-Simpson index, which was calculated using the R package tcR. Student's t test was used to compare Gini indices, and Pearson correlation was used to assess associations with tumor size change. This is the immuneACCESS table as TCRdb keeps it, with only in-frame sequences that have V and J called. A part of the clones is gone; compared with another copy, unresolved V genes explain less than half, and the rest is unexplained. D and trimming were read from the DNA, whereas the V and J calls and clone size are those reported in that table. The sample profile shows more than 6,000 clones; around 73% of them were found once. Together, the top ten hold less than 3.5% of the sample.

General conclusions and limits of the study: Higher pretreatment blood Treg/Th17 ratios correlated with both higher pretreatment blood TCRbeta clonality and lower post-treatment tumor TCRbeta clonality. TCR analyses included only a few patients per response group, and the authors called for larger cohorts for validation. After neoadjuvant nivolumab, significantly higher T cell clonality (Gini index) was found within PBMCs in non-responders than in responders.

The time point label, read with the paper, signifies: before neoadjuvant nivolumab. None of the patients had received prior systemic or radiation treatment, and all were newly diagnosed with stage II-IVA oral cavity squamous cell carcinoma. The cohort was made up of patients with locally advanced, HPV-negative oral cavity squamous cell carcinoma. Peripheral blood mononuclear cells were analyzed directly and were not maintained or expanded in culture. The samples were obtained from a longitudinal correlative study of a single-arm phase II trial testing neoadjuvant nivolumab in oral cavity squamous cell carcinoma. Subject-matched pre- and post-treatment PBMCs and tumors from three responders and three non-responders underwent genomic DNA-based TCRbeta sequencing. Peripheral blood mononuclear cells were collected before nivolumab treatment and were collected again after treatment, at the time of surgery. The Maxwell RSC DNA from Cells kit was used to isolate genomic DNA from PBMCs.

The sequence was collected from a person between 40 and 80 years old with oral cavity squamous cell carcinoma. The rearrangement combines TRBV5-3 with TRBJ1-2; 8 bases in between match TRBD1. TRBV5-3 is an open reading frame whose function is uncertain. Sequences were derived from PBMCs, sampled before nivolumab (anti-PD-1) treatment. This receptor has the CDR3 CARSLRTGQGGGYTF. The sequence in DNA is TGTGCCAGAAGCTTGAGGACAGGGCAAGGTGGTGGCTACACCTTC.